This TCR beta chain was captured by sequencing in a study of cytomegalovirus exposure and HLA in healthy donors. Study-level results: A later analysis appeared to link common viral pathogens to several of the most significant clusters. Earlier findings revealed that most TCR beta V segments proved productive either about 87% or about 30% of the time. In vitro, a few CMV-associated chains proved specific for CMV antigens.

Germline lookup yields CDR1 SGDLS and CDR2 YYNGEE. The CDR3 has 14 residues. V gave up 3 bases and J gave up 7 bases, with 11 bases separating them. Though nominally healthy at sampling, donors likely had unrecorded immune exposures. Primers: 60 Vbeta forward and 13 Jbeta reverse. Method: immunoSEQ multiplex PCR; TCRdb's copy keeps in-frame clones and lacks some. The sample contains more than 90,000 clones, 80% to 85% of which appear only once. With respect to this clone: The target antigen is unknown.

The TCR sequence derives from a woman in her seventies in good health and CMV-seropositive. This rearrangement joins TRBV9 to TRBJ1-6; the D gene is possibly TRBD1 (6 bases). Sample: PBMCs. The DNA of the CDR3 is TGTGCCAGCAGCGACGACAGGCTAAATTCACCCCTCCACTTT. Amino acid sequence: CASSDDRLNSPLHF.